The rows below give T cell receptor beta chains drawn from one sample of a study of OX40 agonist ivuxolimab in advanced cancers. Sequencing used immunoSEQ multiplex PCR; TCRdb keeps in-frame clones, though not all of them. This sample has 60,000 to 65,000 clones, with roughly 84% found just once. Sequencing used CD4+ or CD8+ T cells sorted from blood, obtained in a trial of the OX40 agonist ivuxolimab. These receptors came from an adult with an advanced solid tumor such as melanoma, head and neck, liver or kidney cancer. Both conserved end residues are part of each CDR3. A D gene is named only where the DNA matches it firmly. Clone size is not always given. Where it is, it says once, few, many or a class for expanded clones.

NA,TRBJ1-1,TRBV6-5,NA,CASSRATGGPLPFF,TGTGCCAGCAGCCGAGCGACAGGAGGCCCCTTACCTTTCTTT
NA,TRBJ1-1,TRBV6-4,NA,CASSREPGLLNTEAFF,TGTGCCAGCAGTAGGGAGCCGGGACTCTTGAACACTGAAGCTTTCTTT
NA,TRBJ2-7,TRBV5-4,NA,CASSFIGRIYEQYF,TGTGCCAGCAGCTTTATCGGGCGGATCTACGAGCAGTACTTC
NA,TRBJ2-1,TRBV5-1,NA,CASSLGVAGDNEQFF,TGCGCCAGCAGCTTGGGGGTCGCAGGGGACAATGAGCAGTTCTTC
NA,TRBJ2-7,TRBV11-2,NA,CASSPLGVEQYF,TGTGCCAGCAGCCCTCTGGGGGTCGAGCAGTACTTC
NA,TRBJ1-4,TRBV27,TRBD1,CASSPSGQGARNEKLFF,TGTGCCAGCAGTCCCTCGGGACAGGGGGCGCGGAATGAAAAACTGTTTTTT
NA,TRBJ2-3,TRBV9,NA,CASSRRTGDTQYF,TGTGCCAGCAGCAGACGGACGGGAGATACGCAGTATTTT
NA,TRBJ1-4,TRBV2,NA,CASSVRGRDEKLFF,TGTGCCAGCAGTGTTCGGGGTAGGGATGAAAAACTGTTTTTT
NA,TRBJ1-4,TRBV5-6,NA,CASSLFWAVDEKLFF,TGTGCCAGCAGCTTGTTTTGGGCAGTGGATGAAAAACTGTTTTTT
NA,TRBJ2-1,TRBV14,NA,CASSRYNEQFF,TGTGCCAGCAGTCGGTACAATGAGCAGTTCTTC
NA,TRBJ2-5,TRBV6-5,NA,CASSLADRTTQETQYF,TGTGCCAGCAGTTTAGCCGACAGGACGACCCAAGAGACCCAGTACTTC
NA,TRBJ2-3,TRBV7-3,NA,CASSLDGSTDTQYF,TGTGCCAGCAGCTTAGACGGGAGCACAGATACGCAGTATTTT
once,TRBJ1-6,TRBV6-5,TRBD1,CASKRDRVSSPLHF,TGTGCCAGCAAACGAGACAGGGTTTCTTCACCCCTCCACTTT
NA,TRBJ2-3,TRBV19,TRBD1,CASSIFGQGTDTQYF,TGTGCCAGTAGTATCTTTGGACAGGGGACAGATACGCAGTATTTT
NA,TRBJ1-4,TRBV5-4,TRBD1,CASSPSGTANEKLFF,TGTGCCAGCAGCCCCTCCGGGACAGCTAATGAAAAACTGTTTTTT
NA,TRBJ1-2,TRBV2,TRBD1,CASSITGGGYTF,TGTGCCAGCAGTATTACAGGGGGAGGCTACACCTTC
NA,TRBJ2-7,TRBV6-1,NA,CASSATRLTYEQYF,TGTGCCAGCAGTGCGACACGATTAACCTACGAGCAGTACTTC
NA,TRBJ1-2,TRBV2,NA,CASRADYGYTF,TGTGCCAGCAGGGCAGACTATGGCTACACCTTC
once,TRBJ2-1,TRBV27,TRBD1,CASSARQGGYNEQFF,TGTGCCAGCAGTGCCCGACAGGGCGGGTACAATGAGCAGTTCTTC
NA,TRBJ1-2,TRBV25-1,NA,CASSPLGGDYGYTF,TGTGCCAGCAGTCCACTGGGGGGGGATTATGGCTACACCTTC
few,TRBJ2-5,TRBV18,TRBD1,CASSLRGTGPQETQYF,TGTGCCAGCTCACTTAGGGGGACAGGGCCCCAAGAGACCCAGTACTTC
NA,TRBJ1-4,TRBV2,NA,CASNAQGGEKLFF,TGTGCCAGCAATGCGCAGGGCGGCGAAAAACTGTTTTTT
NA,TRBJ2-2,TRBV6-5,NA,CASRGRVNTGELFF,TGTGCCAGCAGGGGACGGGTAAACACCGGGGAGCTGTTTTTT